This TCR beta chain stems from a study of cytomegalovirus exposure and HLA in healthy donors. Study-level background: Earlier work reported 100 million or so unique TCR beta sequences from roughly 180 million T cells. Study findings and constraints: In vitro assays verified that three CMV-associated chains recognized CMV antigens specifically. Looking again later, the authors saw that most CMV-associated TCR beta chains seemed HLA-restricted. Earlier analysis yielded a pattern in which most TCR beta V segments were productive about 90% or about 30% of the time.

It was with 60 Vbeta and 13 Jbeta primers that the PCR ran. Generated by immunoSEQ multiplex PCR, the TCRdb table keeps only in-frame clones and is missing some. This table holds roughly 190,000 clones, roughly 83% found once. To note about this clone: Antigen unknown.

V was pared by 2 bases and J by 8 bases, with 7 bases of the junction left unmatched. The CDR3 totals 14 residues. The V gene's germline CDR1 is SGHAT and CDR2 FQNNGV. The receptor was isolated from a woman in her forties or fifties in good health and CMV-seronegative. V and J are TRBV11-2 and TRBJ1-1; TRBD1 matches 8 bases. The material sequenced was PBMCs. CDR3 sequence (DNA): TGTGCCAGCAGCTTATTACCCGGGACAGGAGAAGCTTTCTTT. It specifies CASSLLPGTGEAFF.